This T cell receptor (beta chain) was sequenced for a study of T cell repertoires in cytomegalovirus infection. As for the study in general: Newly reported HLA-C-restricted and thoroughly characterized HLA-B-restricted CMV epitopes were employed. Public TCR beta signatures provided an indication of both CMV infection and a matching HLA type. Study observations and caveats: Dominating the ex vivo response were HLA-C-restricted CMV-specific TCR beta clonotypes. Cumulative public TCR beta family frequency identified CMV carriers with the relevant HLA.

MiXCR, applied by TCRdb to the reads, yields one record per CDR3 protein. The sample has about 830,000 distinct CDR3 sequences, 30% to 35% seen once. Germline V gene lookup returns CDR1 MNHNY and CDR2 SVGAGI (reference sequence). Deletions cut 2 bases from V and 1 base from J, with 8 bases between. The CDR3 is 14 residues long. About this clonotype itself: Its antigen is unidentified.

The V call is TRBV6-6, the J call TRBJ1-1, with D possibly being TRBD1 (6 bases). The TCR originated in a human donor in good health (CMV status not recorded). Some clones in this sample may be carry-over from other donors' samples. Material: cultured CD8+ T cells from PBMCs, obtained from culture after CMV antigen stimulation. The CDR3 DNA sequence: TGTGCCAGCAGTTACGGCAGGGGGAACACTGAAGCTTTCTTT. It is translated as CASSYGRGNTEAFF.